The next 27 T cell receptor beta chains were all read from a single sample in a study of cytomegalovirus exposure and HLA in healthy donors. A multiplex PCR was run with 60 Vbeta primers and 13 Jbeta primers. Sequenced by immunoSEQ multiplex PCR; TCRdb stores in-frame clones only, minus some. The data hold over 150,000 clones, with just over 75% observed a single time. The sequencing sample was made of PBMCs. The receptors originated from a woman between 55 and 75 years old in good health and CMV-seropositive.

This CDR3 reads CAWSIGTSVRTQYF. The CDR3, as DNA: TGTGCCTGGAGCATCGGGACTAGCGTACGTACGCAGTATTTT. The chain couples TRBV30 to TRBJ2-3, with 10 bases fitting TRBD2. J lost 8 bases, V lost 3 bases, and 8 bases had no gene match. The CDR3 has 14 residues. Germline V gene lookup returns CDR1 GTSNPN and CDR2 SVGIG (reference sequence).

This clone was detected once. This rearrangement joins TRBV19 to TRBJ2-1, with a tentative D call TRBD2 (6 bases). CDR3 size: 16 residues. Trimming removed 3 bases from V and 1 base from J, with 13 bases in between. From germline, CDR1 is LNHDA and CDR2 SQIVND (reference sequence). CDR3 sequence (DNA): TGTGCCAGTAGTATTTCCCCGGGGAGGTCCTACAATGAGCAGTTCTTC. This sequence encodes CASSISPGRSYNEQFF. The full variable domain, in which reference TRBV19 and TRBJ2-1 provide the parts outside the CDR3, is DGGITQSPKYLFRKEGQNVTLSCEQNLNHDAMYWYRQDPGQGLRLIYYSQIVNDFQKGDIAEGYSVSREKKESFPLTVTSAQKNPTAFYLCASSISPGRSYNEQFFGPGTRLTVL.

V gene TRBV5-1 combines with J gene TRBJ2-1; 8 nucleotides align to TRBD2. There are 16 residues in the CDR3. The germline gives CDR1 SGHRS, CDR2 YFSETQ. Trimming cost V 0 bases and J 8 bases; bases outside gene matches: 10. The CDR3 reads CASSLDSPGGGDEQFF. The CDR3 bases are TGCGCCAGCAGCTTGGATAGTCCGGGAGGGGGTGATGAGCAGTTCTTC.

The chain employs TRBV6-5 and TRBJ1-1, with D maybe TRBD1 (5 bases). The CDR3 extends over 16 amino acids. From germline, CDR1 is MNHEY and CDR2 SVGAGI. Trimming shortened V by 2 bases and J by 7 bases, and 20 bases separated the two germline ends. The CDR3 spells CASSYQTPGTGVEAFF. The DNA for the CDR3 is TGTGCCAGCAGTTACCAAACGCCGGGGACGGGGGTTGAAGCTTTCTTT.

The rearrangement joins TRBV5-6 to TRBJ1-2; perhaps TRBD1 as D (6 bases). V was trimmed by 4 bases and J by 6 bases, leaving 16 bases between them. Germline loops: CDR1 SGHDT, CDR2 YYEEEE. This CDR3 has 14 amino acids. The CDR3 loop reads CASSASQGRDGYTF. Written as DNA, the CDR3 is TGTGCCAGCAGCGCATCTCAGGGGAGGGATGGCTACACCTTC.

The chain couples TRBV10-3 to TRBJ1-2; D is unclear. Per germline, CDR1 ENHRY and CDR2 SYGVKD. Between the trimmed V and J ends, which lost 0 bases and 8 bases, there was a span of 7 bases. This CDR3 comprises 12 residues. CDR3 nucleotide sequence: TGTGCCATCAGTGAGTCGATGGAGGGCTACACCTTC. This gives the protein CAISESMEGYTF.

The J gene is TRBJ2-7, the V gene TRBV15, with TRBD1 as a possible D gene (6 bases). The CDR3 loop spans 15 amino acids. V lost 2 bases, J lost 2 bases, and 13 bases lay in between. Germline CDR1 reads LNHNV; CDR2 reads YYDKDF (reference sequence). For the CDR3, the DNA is TGTGCCACCAGCAGACCCGGACAGAGGGCCTACGAGCAGTACTTC. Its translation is CATSRPGQRAYEQYF. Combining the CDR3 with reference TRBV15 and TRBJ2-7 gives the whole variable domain DAMVIQNPRYQVTQFGKPVTLSCSQTLNHNVMYWYQQKSSQAPKLLFHYYDKDFNNEADTPDNFQSRRPNTSFCFLDIRSPGLGDTAMYLCATSRPGQRAYEQYFGPGTRLTVT.

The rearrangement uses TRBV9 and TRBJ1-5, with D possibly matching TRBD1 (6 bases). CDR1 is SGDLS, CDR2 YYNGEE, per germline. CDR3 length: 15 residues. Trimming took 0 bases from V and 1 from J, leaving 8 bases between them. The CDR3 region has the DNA TGTGCCAGCAGCGTAGCAGGGGAGAGCAATCAGCCCCAGCATTTT. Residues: CASSVAGESNQPQHF.

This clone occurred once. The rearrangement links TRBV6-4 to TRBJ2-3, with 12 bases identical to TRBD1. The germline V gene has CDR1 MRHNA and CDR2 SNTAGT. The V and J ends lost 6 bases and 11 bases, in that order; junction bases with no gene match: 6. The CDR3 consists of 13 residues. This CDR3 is CASRGTGGEGQYF. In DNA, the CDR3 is TGTGCCAGCAGGGGGACAGGGGGCGAGGGGCAGTATTTT.

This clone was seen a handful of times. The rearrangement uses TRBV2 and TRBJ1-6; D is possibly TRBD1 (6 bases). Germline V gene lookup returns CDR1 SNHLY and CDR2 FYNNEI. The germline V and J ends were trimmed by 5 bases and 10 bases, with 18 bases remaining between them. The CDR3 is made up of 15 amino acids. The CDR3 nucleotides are TGTGCCAGCAGTTCAGGGGTAGGGGTTGAATCACCCCTCCACTTT. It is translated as CASSSGVGVESPLHF.

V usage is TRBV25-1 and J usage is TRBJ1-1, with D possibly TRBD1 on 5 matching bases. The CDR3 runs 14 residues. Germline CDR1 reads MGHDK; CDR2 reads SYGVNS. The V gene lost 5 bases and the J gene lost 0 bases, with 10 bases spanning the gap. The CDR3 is CASSTGHMNTEAFF. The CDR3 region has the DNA TGTGCCAGCAGTACCGGACATATGAACACTGAAGCTTTCTTT. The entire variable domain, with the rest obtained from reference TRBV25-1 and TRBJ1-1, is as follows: EADIYQTPRYLVIGTGKKITLECSQTMGHDKMYWYQQDPGMELHLIHYSYGVNSTEKGDLSSESTVSRIRTEHFPLTLESARPSHTSQYLCASSTGHMNTEAFFGQGTRLTVV.

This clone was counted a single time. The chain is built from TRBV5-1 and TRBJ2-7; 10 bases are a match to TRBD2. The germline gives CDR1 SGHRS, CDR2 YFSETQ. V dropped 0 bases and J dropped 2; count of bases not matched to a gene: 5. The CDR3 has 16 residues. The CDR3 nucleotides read TGCGCCAGCAGCTTGGCCGGGACTAGCGTCGCCTACGAGCAGTACTTC. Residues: CASSLAGTSVAYEQYF.

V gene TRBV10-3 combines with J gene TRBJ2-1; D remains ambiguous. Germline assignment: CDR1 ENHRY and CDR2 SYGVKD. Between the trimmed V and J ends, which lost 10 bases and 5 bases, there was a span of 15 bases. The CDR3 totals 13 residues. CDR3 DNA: TGTGCCACCGCTATGTCCCCAAACAATGAGCAGTTCTTC. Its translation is CATAMSPNNEQFF.

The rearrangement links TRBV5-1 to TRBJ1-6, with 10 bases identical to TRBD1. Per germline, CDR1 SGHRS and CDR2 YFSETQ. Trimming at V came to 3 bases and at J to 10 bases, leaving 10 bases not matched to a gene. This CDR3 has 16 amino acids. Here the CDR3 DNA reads TGCGCCAGCAGCTCACCCCGACAGGGGGCAGGGTCACCCCTCCACTTT. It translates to CASSSPRQGAGSPLHF.

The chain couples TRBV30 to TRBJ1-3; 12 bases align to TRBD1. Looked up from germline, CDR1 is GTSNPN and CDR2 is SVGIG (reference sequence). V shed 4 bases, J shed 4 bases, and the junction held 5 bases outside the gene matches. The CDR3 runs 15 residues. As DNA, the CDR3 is TGTGCCTGGAACCGGGACAGGGGGCTAGGAAACACCATATATTTT. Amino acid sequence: CAWNRDRGLGNTIYF.

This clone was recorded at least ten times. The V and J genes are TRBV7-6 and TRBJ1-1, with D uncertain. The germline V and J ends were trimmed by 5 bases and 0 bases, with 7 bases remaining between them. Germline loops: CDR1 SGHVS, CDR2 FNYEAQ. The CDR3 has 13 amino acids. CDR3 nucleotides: TGTGCCAGCAGCGCGGACTTGAACACTGAAGCTTTCTTT. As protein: CASSADLNTEAFF.

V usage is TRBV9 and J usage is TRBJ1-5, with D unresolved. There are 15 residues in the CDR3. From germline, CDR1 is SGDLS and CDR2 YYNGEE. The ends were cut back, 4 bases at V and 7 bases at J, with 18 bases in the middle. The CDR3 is CASSPHSGGQQPQHF. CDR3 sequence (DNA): TGTGCCAGCAGCCCTCACAGTGGTGGGCAACAGCCCCAGCATTTT. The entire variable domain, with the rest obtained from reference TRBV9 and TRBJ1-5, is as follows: DSGVTQTPKHLITATGQRVTLRCSPRSGDLSVYWYQQSLDQGLQFLIQYYNGEERAKGNILERFSAQQFPDLHSELNLSSLELGDSALYFCASSPHSGGQQPQHFGDGTRLSIL.

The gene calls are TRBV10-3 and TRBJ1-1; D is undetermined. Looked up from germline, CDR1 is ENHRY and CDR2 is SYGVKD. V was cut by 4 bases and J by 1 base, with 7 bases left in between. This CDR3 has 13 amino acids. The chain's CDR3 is CAISGEKNTEAFF. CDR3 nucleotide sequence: TGTGCCATCAGTGGTGAGAAGAACACTGAAGCTTTCTTT.

The CDR3 reads CASSYLAGGEVYNEQFF. For the CDR3, the DNA is TGTGCCAGCAGTTATCTAGCGGGAGGGGAGGTTTACAATGAGCAGTTCTTC. The chain employs TRBV27 and TRBJ2-1; the match to TRBD2 covers 12 bases. The CDR3 is made up of 17 amino acids. Germline loops: CDR1 MNHEY, CDR2 SMNVEV (reference sequence). With V trimmed by 4 bases and J by 4 bases, 8 bases remained unmatched.

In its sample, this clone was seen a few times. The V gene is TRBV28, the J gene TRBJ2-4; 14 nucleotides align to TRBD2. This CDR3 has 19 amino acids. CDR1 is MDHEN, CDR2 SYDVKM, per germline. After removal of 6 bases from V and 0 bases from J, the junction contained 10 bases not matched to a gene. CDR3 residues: CASRSLGLAGGVAKNIQYF. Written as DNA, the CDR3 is TGTGCCAGCAGATCCCTAGGACTAGCGGGGGGCGTAGCCAAAAACATTCAGTACTTC. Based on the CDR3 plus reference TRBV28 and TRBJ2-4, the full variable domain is DVKVTQSSRYLVKRTGEKVFLECVQDMDHENMFWYRQDPGLGLRLIYFSYDVKMKEKGDIPEGYSVSREKKERFSLILESASTNQTSMYLCASRSLGLAGGVAKNIQYFGAGTRLSVL.

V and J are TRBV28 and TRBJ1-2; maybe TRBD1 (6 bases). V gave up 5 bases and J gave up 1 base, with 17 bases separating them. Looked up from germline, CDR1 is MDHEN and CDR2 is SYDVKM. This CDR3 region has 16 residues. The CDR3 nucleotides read TGTGCCAGCAGTCTTGAGACAGGAGGTAATAACTATGGCTACACCTTC. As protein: CASSLETGGNNYGYTF.

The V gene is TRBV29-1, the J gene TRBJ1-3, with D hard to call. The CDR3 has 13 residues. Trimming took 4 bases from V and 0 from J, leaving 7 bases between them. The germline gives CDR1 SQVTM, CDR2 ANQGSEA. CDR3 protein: CSVVLFSGNTIYF. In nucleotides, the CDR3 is TGCAGCGTTGTTCTCTTCTCTGGAAACACCATATATTTT.

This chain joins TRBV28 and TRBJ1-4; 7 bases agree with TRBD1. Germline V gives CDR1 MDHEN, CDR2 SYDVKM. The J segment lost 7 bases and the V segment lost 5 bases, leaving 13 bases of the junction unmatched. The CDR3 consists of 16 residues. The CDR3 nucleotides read TGTGCCAGCAGTCGTGGGACAGTGGCAATGGTTGAAAAACTGTTTTTT. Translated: CASSRGTVAMVEKLFF.

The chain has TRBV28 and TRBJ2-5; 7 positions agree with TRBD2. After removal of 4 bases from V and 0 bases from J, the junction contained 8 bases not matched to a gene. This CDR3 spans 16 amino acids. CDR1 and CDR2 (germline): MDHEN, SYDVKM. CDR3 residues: CASSSWREWDQETQYF. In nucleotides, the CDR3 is TGTGCCAGCAGTTCTTGGCGGGAGTGGGACCAAGAGACCCAGTACTTC.

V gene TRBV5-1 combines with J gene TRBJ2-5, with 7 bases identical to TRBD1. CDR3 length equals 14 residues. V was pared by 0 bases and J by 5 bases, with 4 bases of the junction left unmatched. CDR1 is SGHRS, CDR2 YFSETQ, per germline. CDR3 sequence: CASSLDRGAETQYF. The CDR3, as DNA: TGCGCCAGCAGCTTGGACAGGGGAGCGGAGACCCAGTACTTC.

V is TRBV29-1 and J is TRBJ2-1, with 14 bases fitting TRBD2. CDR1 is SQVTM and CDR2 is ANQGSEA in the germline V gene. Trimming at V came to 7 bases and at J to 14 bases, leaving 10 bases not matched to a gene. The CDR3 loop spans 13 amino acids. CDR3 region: CSAVTSGRGDEFF. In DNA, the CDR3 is TGCAGCGCCGTGACTAGCGGGAGGGGTGATGAGTTCTTC.

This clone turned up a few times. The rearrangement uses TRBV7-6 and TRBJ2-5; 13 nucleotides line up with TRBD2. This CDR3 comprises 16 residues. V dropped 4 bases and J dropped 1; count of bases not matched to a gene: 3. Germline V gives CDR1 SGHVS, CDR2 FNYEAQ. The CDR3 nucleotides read TGTGCCAGCAGCTCACTAGCGGGAGGGCCCCAAGAGACCCAGTACTTC. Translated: CASSSLAGGPQETQYF.